A single sample is the source of the 17 T cell receptor beta chains below, sequenced in a study of T cell clonality in common variable immunodeficiency. Regarding the study as a whole: Reportedly, TCR beta sequences from common variable immunodeficiency showed fewer deletions and N-nucleotide insertions.

Here immunoSEQ multiplex PCR was the method, and the copy in TCRdb shows in-frame clones only, minus some. The repertoire shows roughly 32,000 clones, none seen only once; the top ten take around 27%. Antigens for these TCRs are unknown. Sequencing input: peripheral blood mononuclear cells. These receptors came from a human donor with common variable immunodeficiency.

Ten or more counts support this clone. The missing CDR3 end, 3 residues past where the read stops, is filled in from the germline J gene. The chain carries TRBV11-2 and TRBJ2-2, with D possibly matching TRBD2 (5 bases). V was pared by 5 bases and J by 1 base, with 11 bases between. Germline V gives CDR1 SGHAT, CDR2 FQNNGV. The CDR3 is 15 amino acids. CDR3 DNA, as far as it was read: TGTGCCAGCAGCCAAATCGGGGAGAACACCGGGGAG. Its translation is CASSQIGENTGE. Given in full, the CDR3 is CASSQIGENTGELFF.

This clone was seen ten or more times. The CDR3 end is not reached by the read, which stops 3 residues before it; the germline J gene fills it in. This chain joins TRBV7-3 and TRBJ2-3, with D perhaps matching TRBD2 (5 bases). CDR3 length equals 14 residues. Trimming removed 5 bases at V and 4 bases at J, with 13 bases between. The V gene's germline CDR1 is SGHTA and CDR2 FQGTGA. The CDR3 region is CASSLANPPDTQYF. The sequenced part of the CDR3 DNA is TGTGCCAGCAGCCTAGCCAATCCGCCAGATACG.

This clone was seen more than once but under ten times. The read is 3 residues too short to cover the CDR3 end, so that end is filled in from the germline J gene. The chain employs TRBV7-9 and TRBJ2-1, with 11 bases aligning to TRBD2. The CDR3 is 14 residues long. Germline V gives CDR1 SEHNR, CDR2 FQNEAQ (reference sequence). J gave up 6 bases and V 4 bases, and 2 bases lay outside the gene matches. The CDR3 bases that were read are TGTGCCAGCAGCTCACTAGCGGGGGCCAATGAG. As protein: CASSSLAGANE. In full, the CDR3 reads CASSSLAGANEQFF. The full variable domain, in which reference TRBV7-9 and TRBJ2-1 provide the parts outside the CDR3, is DTGVSQNPRHKITKRGQNVTFRCDPISEHNRLYWYRQTLGQGPEFLTYFQNEAQLEKSRLLSDRFSAERPKGSFSTLEIQRTEQGDSAMYLCASSSLAGANEQFFGPGTRLTVL.

This clone was seen ten or more times. The read gets to within 3 residues of the CDR3 end, and the germline J gene fills in the rest. V gene TRBV27 combines with J gene TRBJ2-5; 7 bases line up with TRBD2. V shed 5 bases and J 5 bases; nucleotides not matched to a gene: 8. The CDR3 length is 14 residues. Germline V gene sequence: CDR1 MNHEY, CDR2 SMNVEV (reference sequence). The covered CDR3 bases are TGTGCCAGCAGTAGAAATAGCGGGCGGGAGACC. It encodes CASSRNSGRET. The CDR3 reads in full as CASSRNSGRETQYF.

Of note for this clone: The CDR3 goes on 3 residues after the read ends, and that part is filled in from the germline J gene. The chain recombines TRBV7-2 with TRBJ2-5, with TRBD2 matching over 9 bases. Germline V gives CDR1 SGHTA, CDR2 FQGNSA. The J segment lost 5 bases and the V segment lost 3 bases, leaving 4 bases of the junction unmatched. CDR3 length: 14 residues. Incomplete CDR3 DNA: TGTGCCAGCAGCTTGAGCGGGAGGAGGGAGACC. Its protein is CASSLSGRRET. The entire CDR3 reads CASSLSGRRETQYF.

Remarks on this clone: The read halts 3 residues ahead of the CDR3 end, with the missing end drawn from the germline J gene. This rearrangement joins TRBV5-5 to TRBJ2-5; 8 bases match TRBD2. This CDR3 has 13 amino acids. V gave up 3 bases and J gave up 4 bases; unmatched junction bases: 2. Per germline, CDR1 SGHKS and CDR2 YYEKEE (reference sequence). This CDR3 is CASSWTSTETQYF. The DNA read from the CDR3 is TGTGCCAGCAGCTGGACTAGCACAGAGACC.

To note about this clone: Read data end 3 residues before the CDR3 end; the end is taken from the germline J gene. The V and J genes are TRBV18 and TRBJ1-6, with a possible D match to TRBD1 (6 bases). This CDR3 is built from 14 residues. In germline, CDR1 is KGHSH, CDR2 LQKENI. V was trimmed by 6 bases and J by 7 bases, leaving 13 bases between them. CDR3 region: CASSATGVNSPLHF. CDR3 DNA, as far as it was read: TGTGCCAGCTCCGCGACAGGCGTGAATTCACCC.

The sample holds many counts of this clone. The read gets to within 3 residues of the CDR3 end, and the germline J gene fills in the rest. This rearrangement joins TRBV30 to TRBJ1-1; TRBD1 aligns across 7 bases. Looked up from germline, CDR1 is GTSNPN and CDR2 is SVGIG (reference sequence). CDR3 length equals 13 residues. The junction had 7 bases not matched to a gene; V was cut back by 8 bases and J by 1 base. Partial CDR3 DNA: TGTGCCCAGGACGGGACAGCGAACACTGAA. It yields the protein CAQDGTANTE. The CDR3 in its entirety is CAQDGTANTEAFF.

This clone was seen many times. The CDR3 goes on 3 residues after the read ends, and that part is filled in from the germline J gene. Other DNA sequences in this specimen translate into the identical CDR3. The chain employs TRBV2 and TRBJ2-3, with 9 bases fitting TRBD1. Germline V CDR1 and CDR2: SNHLY, FYNNEI. The CDR3 is 14 residues long. The CDR3 loop reads CASGTGTGTGTQYF. Incomplete CDR3 DNA: TGTGCCAGCGGTACCGGGACAGGGACGGGAACG.

A note on this clone: The read ends 3 residues early relative to the CDR3; the germline J gene fills the gap. This rearrangement joins TRBV11-2 to TRBJ1-1, with 8 bases matching TRBD1. CDR1 and CDR2 (germline): SGHAT, FQNNGV. CDR3 length equals 15 residues. V gave up 5 bases and J gave up 4 bases; unmatched junction bases: 9. CDR3 region: CASSTPDRGSTEAFF. The covered CDR3 bases are TGTGCCAGCAGCACTCCAGACAGGGGAAGCACTGAA. The variable domain in full, with the rest retrieved from reference TRBV11-2 and TRBJ1-1, is EAGVAQSPRYKIIEKRQSVAFWCNPISGHATLYWYQQILGQGPKLLIQFQNNGVVDDSQLPKDRFSAERLKGVDSTLKIQPAKLEDSAVYLCASSTPDRGSTEAFFGQGTRLTVV.

This clone showed up many times. The CDR3 extends 3 residues past the end of the read, so its final part is completed from the germline J gene. This chain connects TRBV18 to TRBJ1-1; TRBD1 agrees at 7 bases. The CDR3 loop spans 13 amino acids. The J segment lost 1 base and the V segment lost 5 bases, leaving 1 base of the junction unmatched. The germline V gene has CDR1 KGHSH and CDR2 LQKENI. The sequenced CDR3 bases are TGTGCCAGCTCAGGACAGGCGAACACTGAA. Translation: CASSGQANTE. The full-length CDR3 reads as CASSGQANTEAFF.

This clone has a count of ten or more. The read falls 3 residues short of the CDR3 end, and the missing part is taken from the germline J gene. The chain has TRBV12-3 or TRBV12-4 and TRBJ2-1; D gene unclear. The CDR3 spans 12 residues. The V end was cut by 5 bases, the J end by 7 bases, with 9 bases between. The DNA read from the CDR3 is TGTGCCAGCAGTCTGCCGGGTAATGAG. The encoded protein is CASSLPGNE. The full CDR3 is CASSLPGNEQFF.

This clone has just a few counts. The CDR3 end lies 3 residues beyond the end of the read and is filled in from the germline J gene. This chain joins TRBV30 and TRBJ1-4; D remains unclear. The CDR3 extends over 16 amino acids. Trimming took off 2 bases at V and 2 bases at J, with 15 bases between the two ends. The germline gives CDR1 GTSNPN, CDR2 SVGIG (reference sequence). Incomplete CDR3 DNA: TGTGCCTGGAGTCCCCGGGGAGGGTGGACTAATGAAAAA. It encodes CAWSPRGGWTNEK. The whole CDR3 sequence reads CAWSPRGGWTNEKLFF.

As regards this clone: The CDR3 end is not reached by the read, which stops 3 residues before it; the germline J gene fills it in. The rearrangement uses TRBV2 and TRBJ2-3, with no clear D. V was pared by 8 bases and J by 8 bases, with 14 bases between. The CDR3 sequence is 12 residues long. Germline values: CDR1 SNHLY, CDR2 FYNNEI. The covered CDR3 bases are TGTGCCAGCGGCCAGTACGGGTCTACG. Amino acids: CASGQYGST. The whole CDR3 reads CASGQYGSTQYF.

This clone was detected ten times or more. The missing CDR3 end, 3 residues past where the read stops, is filled in from the germline J gene. The V and J genes are TRBV5-1 and TRBJ1-1; TRBD1 is a possible D gene (6 bases). Germline values: CDR1 SGHRS, CDR2 YFSETQ. Between the trimmed V and J ends, which lost 0 bases and 0 bases, there was a span of 12 bases. CDR3 length equals 16 residues. This chain's CDR3 is CASSLGQEVMNTEAFF. The CDR3 bases that were read are TGCGCCAGCAGCTTGGGACAGGAAGTTATGAACACTGAA. The full variable domain, completed using reference TRBV5-1 and TRBJ1-1, is KAGVTQTPRYLIKTRGQQVTLSCSPISGHRSVSWYQQTPGQGLQFLFEYFSETQRNKGNFPGRFSGRQFSNSRSEMNVSTLELGDSALYLCASSLGQEVMNTEAFFGQGTRLTVV.

This clone was picked up many times. The CDR3 extends 3 residues past the end of the read, so its final part is completed from the germline J gene. V gene TRBV30 combines with J gene TRBJ1-5; D call uncertain. The germline V and J ends were trimmed by 3 bases and 0 bases, with 6 bases remaining between them. Per the germline V gene, CDR1 is GTSNPN and CDR2 is SVGIG (reference sequence). The CDR3 is 13 amino acids. The covered CDR3 bases are TGTGCCTGGAGCCCCGGTAGCAATCAGCCC. This encodes CAWSPGSNQP. The entire CDR3 sequence reads CAWSPGSNQPQHF.

About this clone: The observed sequence ends 3 residues before the CDR3 terminus, with the missing tail filled in from the germline J gene. This chain connects TRBV10-3 to TRBJ2-7, with TRBD1 matching 7 bases. V shed 3 bases, J shed 6 bases, and the junction held 8 bases outside the gene matches. Germline V lookup: CDR1 ENHRY, CDR2 SYGVKD. The CDR3 runs to 14 residues. CDR3 bases read: TGTGCCATCAGTGATCAAGGGGGCGCAGGCGAG. Amino acid sequence: CAISDQGGAGE. The full CDR3 protein reads CAISDQGGAGEQYF.